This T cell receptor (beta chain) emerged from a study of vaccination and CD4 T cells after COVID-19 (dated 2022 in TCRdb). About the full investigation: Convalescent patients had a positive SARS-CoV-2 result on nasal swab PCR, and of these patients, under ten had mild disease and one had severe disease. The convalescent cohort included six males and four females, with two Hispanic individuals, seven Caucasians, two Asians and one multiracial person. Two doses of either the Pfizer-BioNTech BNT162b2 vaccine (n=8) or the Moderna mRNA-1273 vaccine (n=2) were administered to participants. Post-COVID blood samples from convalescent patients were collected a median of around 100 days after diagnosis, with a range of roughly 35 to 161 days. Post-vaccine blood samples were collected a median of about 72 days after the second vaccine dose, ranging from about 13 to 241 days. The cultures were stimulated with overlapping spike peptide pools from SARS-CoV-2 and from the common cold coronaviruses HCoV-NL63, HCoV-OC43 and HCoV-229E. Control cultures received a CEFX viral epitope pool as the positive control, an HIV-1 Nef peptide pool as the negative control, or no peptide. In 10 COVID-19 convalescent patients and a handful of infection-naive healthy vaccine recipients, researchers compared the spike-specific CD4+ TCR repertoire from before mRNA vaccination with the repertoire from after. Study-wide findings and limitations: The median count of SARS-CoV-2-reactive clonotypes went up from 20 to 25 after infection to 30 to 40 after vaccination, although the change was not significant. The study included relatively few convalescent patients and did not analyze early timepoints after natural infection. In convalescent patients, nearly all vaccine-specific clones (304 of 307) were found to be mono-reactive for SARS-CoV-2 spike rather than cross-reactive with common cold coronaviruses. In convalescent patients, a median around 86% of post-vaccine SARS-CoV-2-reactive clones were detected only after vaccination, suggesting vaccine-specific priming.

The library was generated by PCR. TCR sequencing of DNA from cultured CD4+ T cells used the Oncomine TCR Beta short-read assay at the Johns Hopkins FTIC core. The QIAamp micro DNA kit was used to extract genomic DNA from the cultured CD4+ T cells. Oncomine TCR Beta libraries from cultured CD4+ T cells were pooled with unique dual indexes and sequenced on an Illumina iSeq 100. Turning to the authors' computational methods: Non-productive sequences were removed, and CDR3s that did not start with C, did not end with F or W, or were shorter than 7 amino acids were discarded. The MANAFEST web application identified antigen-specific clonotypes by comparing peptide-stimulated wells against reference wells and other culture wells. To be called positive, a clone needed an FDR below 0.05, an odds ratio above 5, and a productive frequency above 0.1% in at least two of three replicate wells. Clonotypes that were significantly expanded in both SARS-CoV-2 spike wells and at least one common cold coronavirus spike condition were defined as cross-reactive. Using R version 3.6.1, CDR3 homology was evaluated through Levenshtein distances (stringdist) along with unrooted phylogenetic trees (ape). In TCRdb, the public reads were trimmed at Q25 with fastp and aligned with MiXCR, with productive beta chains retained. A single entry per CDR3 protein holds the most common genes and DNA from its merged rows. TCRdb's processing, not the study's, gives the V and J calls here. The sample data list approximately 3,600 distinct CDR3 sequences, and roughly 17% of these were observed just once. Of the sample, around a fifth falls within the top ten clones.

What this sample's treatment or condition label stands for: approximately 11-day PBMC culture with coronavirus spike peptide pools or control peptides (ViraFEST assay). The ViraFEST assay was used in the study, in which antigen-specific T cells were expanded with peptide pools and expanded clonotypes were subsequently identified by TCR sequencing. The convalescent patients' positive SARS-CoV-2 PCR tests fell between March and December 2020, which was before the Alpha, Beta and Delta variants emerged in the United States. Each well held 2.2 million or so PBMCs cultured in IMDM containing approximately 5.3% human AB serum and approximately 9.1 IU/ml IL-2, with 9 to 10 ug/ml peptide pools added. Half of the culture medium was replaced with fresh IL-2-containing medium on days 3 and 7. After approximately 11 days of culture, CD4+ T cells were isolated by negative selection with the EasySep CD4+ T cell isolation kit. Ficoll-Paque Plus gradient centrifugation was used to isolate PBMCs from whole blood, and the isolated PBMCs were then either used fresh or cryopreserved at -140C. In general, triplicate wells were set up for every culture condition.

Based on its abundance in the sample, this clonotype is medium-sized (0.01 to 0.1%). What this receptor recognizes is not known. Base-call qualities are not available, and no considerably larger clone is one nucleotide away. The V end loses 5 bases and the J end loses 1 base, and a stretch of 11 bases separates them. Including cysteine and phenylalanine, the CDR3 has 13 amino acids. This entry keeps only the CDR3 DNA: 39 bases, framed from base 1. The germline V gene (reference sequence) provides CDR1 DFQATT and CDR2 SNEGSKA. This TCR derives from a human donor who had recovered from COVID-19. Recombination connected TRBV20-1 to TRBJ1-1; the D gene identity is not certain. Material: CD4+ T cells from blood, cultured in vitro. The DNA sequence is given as TGCAGTGCTCCGGGAGATTCGAACACTGAAGCTTTCTTT. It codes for CSAPGDSNTEAFF.